These 17 T cell receptor beta chains were all obtained from the same sample, sequenced in a study of blood T cells in healthy people across ages. A J-beta primer mix and a sample-barcoded 5' primer were used in a second PCR of about 6 to 12 cycles. TCRdb analysed the 5' RACE reads with MiXCR anew, one entry per CDR3 protein. This repertoire shows 650,000 to 1,000,000 distinct CDR3 sequences, under 40% found once; its top ten account for approximately 12%. The sample taken for sequencing was blood. These receptors all stem from a man younger than 35 in good health.

This clonotype was found a few times. The rearrangement joins TRBV15 to TRBJ1-1; weak D call: TRBD1 (5 bases). This CDR3 is 15 amino acids long. Germline V gene sequence: CDR1 LNHNV, CDR2 YYDKDF (reference sequence). Deletions cut 1 base from V and 11 bases from J, with 20 bases between. CDR3 DNA: TGTGCCACCAGCAGAGTGTTTGGAGGCACGAACAGGGCTTTCTTT. Translated, it gives CATSRVFGGTNRAFF.

This chain links TRBV4-3 with TRBJ1-2; 9 positions agree with TRBD1. The CDR3 extends over 15 amino acids. Germline lookup yields CDR1 LGHNA and CDR2 YSLEER. The V and J ends lost 4 bases and 7 bases, in that order; junction bases with no gene match: 10. The DNA of the CDR3 is TGCGCCAGCAGCCTGGGGGACAGGGATCGACTTGGCTACACCTTC. Protein product: CASSLGDRDRLGYTF.

This clonotype was found many times. The rearrangement uses TRBV12-3 or TRBV12-4 and TRBJ2-5; TRBD1 might be the D (6 bases). V lost 6 bases and J 4 bases, leaving 12 bases between the germline ends. This CDR3 is built from 13 residues. As DNA, the CDR3 is TGTGCCAGCAGACACAGGGTAGTAGAGACCCAGTACTTC. This gives the protein CASRHRVVETQYF.

This clonotype has ten or more counts. The chain links TRBV24-1 to TRBJ2-1; 9 bases are a match to TRBD1. There are 18 residues in the CDR3. Germline V lookup: CDR1 KGHDR, CDR2 SFDVKD. After removal of 3 bases from V and 7 bases from J, the junction contained 15 bases not matched to a gene. CDR3 sequence (DNA): TGTGCCACCAGTGATGACGGGACAGGGTGGCCTACAGCAAATGAGCAGTTCTTC. This gives the protein CATSDDGTGWPTANEQFF.

Worth noting for this clonotype: A much larger clone is a single base away; this may be a read error. The V call is TRBV28, the J call TRBJ2-3; D is unclear. The CDR3 has 11 amino acids. Per the germline V gene, CDR1 is MDHEN and CDR2 is SYDVKM. Between the trimmed V and J ends, which lost 8 bases and 2 bases, there was a span of 5 bases. CDR3 protein: CASGNTDTQYF. In nucleotides, the CDR3 is TGTGCCAGCGGGAACACAGATACGCAGTATTTT.

The genes are TRBV5-1 and TRBJ1-2; 8 nucleotides line up with TRBD1. V lost 4 bases and J lost 8; bases outside the gene matches: 7. This CDR3 contains 13 residues. Germline V lookup: CDR1 SGHRS, CDR2 YFSETQ. CDR3 sequence reads: CASSLQGDGGYTF. The CDR3 DNA is TGCGCCAGCAGCCTACAGGGGGATGGGGGCTACACCTTC. The full variable domain, its missing parts supplied by reference TRBV5-1 and TRBJ1-2, is KAGVTQTPRYLIKTRGQQVTLSCSPISGHRSVSWYQQTPGQGLQFLFEYFSETQRNKGNFPGRFSGRQFSNSRSEMNVSTLELGDSALYLCASSLQGDGGYTFGSGTRLTVV.

The table lists this clonotype with a few counts. This sequence joins TRBV12-5 and TRBJ1-4; D not resolved. Germline V CDR1 and CDR2: LGHNT, FRNRAP. V was trimmed by 2 bases and J by 2 bases, leaving 6 bases between them. This CDR3 is 14 amino acids long. The CDR3 spells CASGLTATNEKLFF. The DNA for the CDR3 is TGTGCTAGTGGTTTGACAGCCACTAATGAAAAACTGTTTTTT.

This clonotype was detected only a few times. The chain joins TRBV5-1 to TRBJ2-7, with D possibly being TRBD1 (5 bases). This CDR3 is built from 17 residues. Germline CDR1 is SGHRS and CDR2 is YFSETQ. The ends were cut back, 2 bases at V and 7 bases at J, with 25 bases in the middle. The chain's CDR3 is CASSLLRVSSSYNEQYF. Here the CDR3 DNA reads TGCGCCAGCAGCTTACTCAGGGTCTCAAGCTCCTACAATGAGCAGTACTTC.

The chain is built from TRBV2 and TRBJ2-5; D is possibly TRBD1 (5 bases). The CDR3 loop spans 15 amino acids. V lost 2 bases to trimming and J lost 5 bases, with 15 bases between them. Germline CDR1 and CDR2: SNHLY and FYNNEI. CDR3 in amino acids: CASSESTARRETQYF. CDR3 nucleotides: TGTGCCAGCAGTGAATCGACAGCCCGGCGGGAGACCCAGTACTTC.

The chain recombines TRBV27 with TRBJ1-1, with a weak D call TRBD1 (5 bases). This CDR3 comprises 17 residues. V lost 5 bases, J lost 5 bases, and 24 bases lay in between. CDR1 is MNHEY and CDR2 is SMNVEV in the germline V gene (reference sequence). For the CDR3, the DNA is TGTGCCAGCAGTCCGGGGGGGGGACCCTCGACCCCAACTGAAGCTTTCTTT. Amino acid sequence: CASSPGGGPSTPTEAFF.

The chain recombines TRBV7-2 with TRBJ2-2; D perhaps matches TRBD2 (6 bases). Germline lookup yields CDR1 SGHTA and CDR2 FQGNSA. This CDR3 is built from 14 residues. The germline V and J ends were trimmed by 5 bases and 5 bases, with 12 bases remaining between them. CDR3 amino acids: CASSVIAGTGELFF. In DNA, the CDR3 is TGTGCCAGCAGCGTCATCGCGGGGACCGGGGAGCTGTTTTTT.

This clonotype was counted between two and nine times. The CDR3 region has the DNA TGTGCCAGCAGCCAAGATAGGGACTACAATGAGCAGTTCTTC. Translating gives CASSQDRDYNEQFF. The chain employs TRBV14 and TRBJ2-1; no clear D. Trimming removed 0 bases at V and 3 bases at J, with 6 bases between. The germline gives CDR1 SGHDN, CDR2 FVKESK. The length of the CDR3 is 14 residues.

This clonotype was detected ten times or more. V is TRBV12-3 or TRBV12-4 and J is TRBJ2-1; TRBD2 aligns across 9 bases. The CDR3 loop spans 16 amino acids. V lost 4 bases, J lost 4 bases, and 8 bases stayed unmatched. The CDR3 protein is CASSSTLAGRYNEQFF. The CDR3, as DNA: TGTGCCAGCAGTTCCACTCTAGCGGGGAGATACAATGAGCAGTTCTTC.

In DNA form, the CDR3 reads TGCGCCAGCAGCTTGGATGAGCTCCCGCAGTATTTT. Residues: CASSLDELPQYF. The rearrangement uses TRBV5-1 and TRBJ2-3, with unresolved D. The CDR3 extends over 12 amino acids. Deletions cut 0 bases from V and 10 bases from J, with 9 bases between. Germline lookup yields CDR1 SGHRS and CDR2 YFSETQ.

The J gene is TRBJ1-2, the V gene TRBV20-1; weak D call: TRBD1 (5 bases). The CDR3 loop spans 14 amino acids. V gave up 5 bases and J gave up 2 bases, with 15 bases separating them. CDR1 is DFQATT and CDR2 is SNEGSKA in the germline V gene (reference sequence). CDR3 loop: CSAGAGQLNYGYTF. In nucleotides, the CDR3 is TGCAGTGCTGGGGCGGGGCAGCTCAACTATGGCTACACCTTC.

Only a few counts were recorded for this clonotype. The chain has TRBV7-3 and TRBJ2-1, with 8 bases aligning to TRBD1. CDR1 and CDR2 (germline): SGHTA, FQGTGA. After removal of 4 bases from V and 8 bases from J, the junction contained 7 bases not matched to a gene. The CDR3 consists of 14 residues. In DNA form, the CDR3 reads TGTGCCAGCAGCTCCGGACAGGGCGGGCATGAGCAGTTCTTC. It yields the protein CASSSGQGGHEQFF.

In its sample, this clonotype was seen many times. This chain links TRBV4-2 with TRBJ2-7, with 7 bases matching TRBD1. The length of the CDR3 is 16 residues. V lost 1 base and J lost 0; bases outside the gene matches: 6. Per germline, CDR1 LGHNA and CDR2 YNFKEQ. The CDR3 bases are TGTGCCAGCAGCCAAGGTAACCGGGACAGCTCCTACGAGCAGTACTTC. As protein: CASSQGNRDSSYEQYF.